Listed here are 16 T cell receptor beta chains from one sample, sequenced in a study of blood T cell repertoires in COVID-19. Libraries were prepared by immunoSEQ multiplex PCR; TCRdb keeps only in-frame clonotypes and omits some of them. The sample holds about 33,000 clones, 84% seen once. The sample was peripheral blood. These receptors came from a human donor in a cohort sampled during active COVID-19.

This clone was found once. The gene calls are TRBV30 and TRBJ2-5; D is uncertain. The CDR3 totals 13 residues. V lost 0 bases and J 3 bases, leaving 8 bases between the germline ends. Germline CDR1 GTSNPN, CDR2 SVGIG (reference sequence). CDR3 coding DNA: TGTGCCTGGAGTGTTGGAGCAAAAGAGACCCAGTACTTC. It codes for CAWSVGAKETQYF. Filled out from reference TRBV30 and TRBJ2-5, the complete variable domain reads SQTIHQWPATLVQPVGSPLSLECTVEGTSNPNLYWYRQAAGRGLQLLFYSVGIGQISSEVPQNLSASRPQDRQFILSSKKLLLSDSGFYLCAWSVGAKETQYFGPGTRLLVL.

This clone showed up just a few times. V usage is TRBV4-2 and J usage is TRBJ1-6, with unresolved D. Germline loops: CDR1 LGHNA, CDR2 YNFKEQ. Trimming shortened V by 0 bases and J by 0 bases, and 9 bases separated the two germline ends. CDR3 size: 17 residues. CDR3 sequence reads: CASSQEILSSYNSPLHF. For the CDR3, the DNA is TGTGCCAGCAGCCAAGAAATTCTGAGCTCCTATAATTCACCCCTCCACTTT.

The gene calls are TRBV6-1 and TRBJ1-3; D gene ambiguous. The germline gives CDR1 MNHNS, CDR2 SASEGT. V shed 3 bases and J shed 8 bases, with 14 bases lying between them. The CDR3 is 14 amino acids. CDR3 protein: CASSEGDPSDTIYF. The CDR3 region has the DNA TGTGCCAGCAGTGAGGGAGACCCCTCTGACACCATATATTTT.

This clone has a single count. V gene TRBV4-3 combines with J gene TRBJ2-4, with D perhaps matching TRBD1 (6 bases). The CDR3 has 18 residues. Germline V CDR1 and CDR2: LGHNA, YSLEER. V was clipped by 0 bases and J by 10 bases, with 25 bases between them. This CDR3 is CASSQDMFGLSMRGIQYF. CDR3 sequence (DNA): TGCGCCAGCAGCCAAGATATGTTCGGGTTGTCAATGAGGGGGATTCAGTACTTC.

A single count supports this clone. The chain carries TRBV6-5 and TRBJ2-3; 8 bases match TRBD2. The CDR3 extends over 15 amino acids. CDR1 is MNHEY and CDR2 is SVGAGI in the germline V gene. Trimming cost V 6 bases and J 5 bases; bases outside gene matches: 10. The chain's CDR3 is CASSTGGERVDTQYF. CDR3 in DNA: TGTGCCAGCAGCACGGGAGGGGAGAGAGTAGATACGCAGTATTTT.

This clone showed up just once. The chain recombines TRBV9 with TRBJ2-1; D remains ambiguous. CDR3 size: 14 residues. The V and J ends lost 1 base and 0 bases respectively, with 5 bases between them. Germline values: CDR1 SGDLS, CDR2 YYNGEE. CDR3 loop: CASSVRVSYNEQFF. CDR3 in DNA: TGTGCCAGCAGCGTACGCGTCTCCTACAATGAGCAGTTCTTC.

The V call is TRBV29-1, the J call TRBJ1-4; maybe TRBD1 (5 bases). The CDR3 is made up of 13 amino acids. V was trimmed by 2 bases and J by 7 bases, leaving 11 bases between them. Looked up from germline, CDR1 is SQVTM and CDR2 is ANQGSEA. The CDR3 loop is CSVESRGGEKLFF. In DNA, the CDR3 is TGCAGCGTTGAATCTAGGGGTGGTGAAAAACTGTTTTTT.

This sequence joins TRBV25-1 and TRBJ2-7; tentative D call: TRBD2 (6 bases). The CDR3 has 14 residues. The germline V gene has CDR1 MGHDK and CDR2 SYGVNS. Trimming removed 5 bases from V and 3 bases from J, with 14 bases in between. CDR3 loop: CASSISGLYYEQYF. Written as DNA, the CDR3 is TGTGCCAGCAGTATCAGCGGGCTATACTACGAGCAGTACTTC.

This chain joins TRBV6-6 and TRBJ1-5; D not certain. The CDR3 contains 14 residues. V lost 8 bases, J lost 8 bases, and 19 bases lay in between. Germline CDR1 reads MNHNY; CDR2 reads SVGAGI (reference sequence). The CDR3 reads CASLSGQLKEPQHF. CDR3 DNA: TGTGCCAGCCTAAGCGGTCAGCTCAAGGAGCCCCAGCATTTT.

The chain combines TRBV2 with TRBJ2-2; TRBD1 agrees at 7 bases. With V trimmed by 7 bases and J by 1 base, 3 bases remained unmatched. The CDR3 contains 14 residues. Germline CDR1 SNHLY, CDR2 FYNNEI. CDR3 protein: CASIGTENTGELFF. The CDR3 bases are TGTGCCAGCATAGGGACAGAGAACACCGGGGAGCTGTTTTTT.

This clone was seen a handful of times. The genes are TRBV7-2 and TRBJ2-7; TRBD1 matches at 7 bases. The junction had 5 bases not matched to a gene; V was cut back by 3 bases and J by 3 bases. Germline V gives CDR1 SGHTA, CDR2 FQGNSA. There are 14 residues in the CDR3. The CDR3 sequence is CASSLTGSGYEQYF. CDR3 sequence (DNA): TGTGCCAGCAGCTTGACAGGGTCGGGCTACGAGCAGTACTTC.

This chain connects TRBV6-4 to TRBJ2-1; 10 bases agree with TRBD1. The CDR3 covers 14 residues. Trimming cost V 6 bases and J 6 bases; bases outside gene matches: 5. Germline V gene lookup returns CDR1 MRHNA and CDR2 SNTAGT. The CDR3 nucleotides read TGTGCCAGCAGCGCCGGGACAGGGGTCAATGAGCAGTTCTTC. Its translation is CASSAGTGVNEQFF.

This chain joins TRBV10-3 and TRBJ1-1; TRBD1 matches 9 bases. The CDR3 extends over 13 amino acids. V was clipped by 7 bases and J by 0 bases; unmatched bases: 0. Per germline, CDR1 ENHRY and CDR2 SYGVKD. Here the CDR3 DNA reads TGTGCCATCAACAGGGGGCTGAACACTGAAGCTTTCTTT. Protein product: CAINRGLNTEAFF.

J is TRBJ1-2 and V is TRBV5-6; TRBD1 might be the D (6 bases). V was trimmed by 4 bases and J by 5 bases, leaving 18 bases between them. CDR1 SGHDT and CDR2 YYEEEE come from the germline V gene. There are 15 residues in the CDR3. CDR3 nucleotides: TGTGCCAGCAGCAACAAAAGGGGGGGGACTTATGGCTACACCTTC. Translated: CASSNKRGGTYGYTF.

This chain joins TRBV5-6 and TRBJ1-2; TRBD1 aligns across 7 bases. Looked up from germline, CDR1 is SGHDT and CDR2 is YYEEEE. The CDR3 is made up of 16 amino acids. After removal of 4 bases from V and 0 bases from J, the junction contained 9 bases not matched to a gene. This CDR3 is CASSARGGGANYGYTF. Written as DNA, the CDR3 is TGTGCCAGCAGCGCTCGAGGAGGGGGCGCTAACTATGGCTACACCTTC.

The chain carries TRBV12-3 or TRBV12-4 and TRBJ2-7; no definite D call. There are 13 residues in the CDR3. V was shortened by 6 bases and J by 2 bases, with 11 bases between the two germline ends. The CDR3 region has the DNA TGTGCCAGCAGCCCCTCAGGTCCCTACGAGCAGTACTTC. Translated: CASSPSGPYEQYF.